This T cell receptor (beta chain) comes out of a study of graft-versus-host responses after intestinal transplantation. Overall study: Among the recipients, transplants were multivisceral, liver-intestinal, or isolated intestinal.

General observations from the study: GvH clones turned up in recipient marrow; some had shown up first in ileum or blood.

Responders (about 200,000, CFSE-labeled) met about 200,000 stimulators that were irradiated and violet-dye-labeled. Using immunoSEQ multiplex PCR, the repertoire was profiled, and TCRdb retains in-frame clones only, with some absent. Of around 14,000 clones in the sample, 33% were seen once. CDR1 is MDHEN, CDR2 SYDVKM, per germline. The CDR3 loop spans 16 amino acids. Trimming stripped 2 bases from V and 3 bases from J, with 17 bases between. Sequenced here: alloreactive CD8+ T cells from a mixed lymphocyte reaction culture, sampled before intestinal transplant. Subset specified: CFSE-low proliferating T cells sorted from approximately 6-day pre-transplant mixed lymphocyte reaction (GvH or HvG direction). The sequence was obtained from a human patient who received an intestinal transplant. V and J are TRBV28 and TRBJ2-7; weak D call: TRBD2 (5 bases). DNA of the CDR3: TGTGCCAGCAGTTTAATCCGACTATCCCAGGACTACGAGCAGTACTTC. Amino acids: CASSLIRLSQDYEQYF.